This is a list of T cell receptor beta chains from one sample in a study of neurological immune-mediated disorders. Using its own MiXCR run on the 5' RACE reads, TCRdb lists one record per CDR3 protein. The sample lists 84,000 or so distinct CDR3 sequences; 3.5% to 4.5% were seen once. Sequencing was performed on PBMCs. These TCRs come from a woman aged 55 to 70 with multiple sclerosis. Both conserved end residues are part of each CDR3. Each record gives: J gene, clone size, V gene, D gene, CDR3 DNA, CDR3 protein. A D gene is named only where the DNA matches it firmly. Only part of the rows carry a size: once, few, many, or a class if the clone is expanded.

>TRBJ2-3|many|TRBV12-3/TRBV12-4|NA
TGTGCCAGCAGCCAAGCTCGGCGTACGCAGTATTTT
CASSQARRTQYF
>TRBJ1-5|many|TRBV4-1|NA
TGCGCCAGCAGCCAAGGACTCTTAAATCAGCCCCAGCATTTT
CASSQGLLNQPQHF
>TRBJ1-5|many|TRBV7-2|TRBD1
TGTGCCAGCAGCTTAGCAATACAGGGGGCGTATAGCAATCAGCCCCAGCATTTT
CASSLAIQGAYSNQPQHF
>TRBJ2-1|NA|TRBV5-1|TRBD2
TGCGCCAGCAGCTGGACTAGCGGGAGCTCCTACAATGAGCAGTTCTTC
CASSWTSGSSYNEQFF
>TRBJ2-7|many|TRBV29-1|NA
TGCAGCGTGGGCGAATCCTACGAGCAGTACTTC
CSVGESYEQYF
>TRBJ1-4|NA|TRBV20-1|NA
TGCAGTGCTAGAGATTCGAGGGTTGCAACTAATGAAAAACTGTTTTTT
CSARDSRVATNEKLFF
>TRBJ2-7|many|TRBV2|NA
TGTGCCAGCACCCCCGACGGGGGGCGTTCCTACGAGCAGTACTTC
CASTPDGGRSYEQYF
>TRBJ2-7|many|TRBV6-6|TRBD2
TGTGCCAGCAGCCCTTTAATAGCGGGGGGCGGGTACGAGCAGTACTTC
CASSPLIAGGGYEQYF
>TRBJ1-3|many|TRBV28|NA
TGTGCCAGCATGGGTTCTGGAAACACCATATATTTT
CASMGSGNTIYF
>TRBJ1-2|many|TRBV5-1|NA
TGCGCCAGCAGCCCCGAGGGGGTAGTCTATGGCTACACCTTC
CASSPEGVVYGYTF
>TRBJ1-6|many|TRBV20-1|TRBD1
TGCAGTGCTAGTGCTAAGGGGGCCTCCTATAATTCACCCCTCCACTTT
CSASAKGASYNSPLHF
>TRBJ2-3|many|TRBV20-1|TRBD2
TGCAGTGCTAGAGATCCCCTAGCGGGTTCCACAGATACGCAGTATTTT
CSARDPLAGSTDTQYF
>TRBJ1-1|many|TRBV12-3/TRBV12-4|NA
TGTGCCACCGTTACGTCCGGGACGGCGAACACTGAAGCTTTCTTT
CATVTSGTANTEAFF
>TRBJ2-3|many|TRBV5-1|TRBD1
TGCGCCAGCAGCTTGGGGTGGGGACAGCTTGATACGCAGTATTTT
CASSLGWGQLDTQYF
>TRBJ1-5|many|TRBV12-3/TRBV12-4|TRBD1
TGTGCCAGCGCTTCTGGGCCAGGGGGCCAGTATAGCAATCAGCCCCAGCATTTT
CASASGPGGQYSNQPQHF
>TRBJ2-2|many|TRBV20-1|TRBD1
TGCAGTGCTAGAGATCATGGGACAGTCGGGGAGCTGTTTTTT
CSARDHGTVGELFF
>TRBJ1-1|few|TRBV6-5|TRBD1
TGTGCCAGCAGAACAGGGGGTCCTGAAGCTTTCTTT
CASRTGGPEAFF
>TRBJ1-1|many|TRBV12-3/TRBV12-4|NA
TGTGCCAGCAGACTACAGGGCGCGAACACTGAAGCTTTCTTT
CASRLQGANTEAFF
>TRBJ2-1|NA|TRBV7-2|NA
TGTGCCATCAGCTTAGTAGGGGGGGCTTCCTATAATGAGCAGTTCTTC
CAISLVGGASYNEQFF
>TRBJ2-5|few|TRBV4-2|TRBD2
TGTGCCAGCAGCCAAGACGCGGGGGGGTCTGAGACCCAGTACTTC
CASSQDAGGSETQYF
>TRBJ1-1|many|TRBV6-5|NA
TGTGCCAGCACTCCCCGGCGGGACATGAACACTGAAGCTTTCTTT
CASTPRRDMNTEAFF
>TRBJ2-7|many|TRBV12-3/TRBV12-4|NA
TGTGCCAGCAGTTTAGTTGGGGGACGGAGCGAGCAGTACTTC
CASSLVGGRSEQYF
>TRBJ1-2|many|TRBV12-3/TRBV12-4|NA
TGTGCCACCTCCCGGGTGAGGGGCTATGGCTACACCTTC
CATSRVRGYGYTF
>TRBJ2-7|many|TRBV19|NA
TGTGCCACCGGACATGAGGACTACGAGCAGTACTTC
CATGHEDYEQYF